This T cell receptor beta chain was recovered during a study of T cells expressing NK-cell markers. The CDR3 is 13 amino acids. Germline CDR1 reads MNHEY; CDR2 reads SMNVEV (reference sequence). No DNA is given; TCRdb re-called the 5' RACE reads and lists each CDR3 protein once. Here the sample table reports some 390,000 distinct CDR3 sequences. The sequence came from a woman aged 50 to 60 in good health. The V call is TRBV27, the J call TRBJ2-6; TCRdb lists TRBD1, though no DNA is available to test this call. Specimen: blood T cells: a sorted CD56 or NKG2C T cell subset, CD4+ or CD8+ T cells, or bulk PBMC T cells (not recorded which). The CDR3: CASTGAGANVLTF.